This paragraph covers one T cell receptor (beta chain) sequence. Its antigen remains unidentified. No much larger clonotype is one base removed from it; base qualities were not supplied. Stable Graves' hyperthyroidism was defined as the absence of progression to ophthalmopathy over 18 months of follow-up. Hyperthyroidism patients were newly diagnosed, had a disease duration of under 2 months, and were aged 18 to 65 years. Exclusion was applied to patients with uncontrolled infections, other autoimmune diseases, pregnancy or lactation. Diagnoses relied on clinical symptoms, serum thyroxine and TRAb, thyroid ultrasound and orbital computed tomography. PBMCs were separated from around 9.1 ml of fresh peripheral blood using Ficoll-Paque density gradient centrifugation. Total RNA was extracted using Trizol reagent, and RNA quality was assessed on an Agilent 2100 Bioanalyzer. Amplification of TCR beta CDR3 regions was carried out from RNA transcripts. The first round of RT-PCR for the TCR CDR3 was performed with the HTBI primer set and the Qiagen OneStep RT-PCR kit. A second multiplex PCR round built the libraries, followed by size selection and purification. Sequencing of the libraries was done on an Illumina HiSeq2000 using paired-end 100 bp reads. On the authors' methods: SOAPnuke was used to process the raw data, throwing out any read that contained adapters or uncalled bases, had a mean Phred below 15, or lacked an exact constant-primer or identifier match. COPE v1.2.5 was used to merge high-quality paired reads, and clonotypes were defined as unique nucleotide sequences. Clonotypes were aligned to IMGT TRBV, TRBD and TRBJ reference segments using MiTCR v1.1. Analysis was restricted to V-J combinations with a frequency above 0.0001, which covered about 99% of repertoires. A TCS score was defined as the ratio between F50 (clonal expansion) and ExV (chaos), using BLOSUM62-based TCRdist between CDR3 peptides within each V-J. Welch's t-statistics and random forest reduced roughly 530 V-J features to roughly 13, which were used in a naive Bayes classifier (R e1071). TCRdb reworked the public reads: Q25 trimming with fastp, MiXCR clone assembly, productive beta chains retained. Merged by CDR3 protein, the rows form single entries marked with the most common genes and DNA. Here the V and J calls rest on TCRdb's processing, not on the authors' analysis. The sample table shows approximately 640,000 distinct CDR3 sequences, and 15% to 20% are seen once. Roughly 15% of the sample belongs to the ten largest clones.

This entry belongs to a study of T cells in Graves' hyperthyroidism and ophthalmopathy (dated by TCRdb to between 2018 and 2020). At the level of the whole study: Peripheral blood was collected at initial diagnosis, before any treatment. In roughly six Graves' hyperthyroidism patients, the study also compared T-cell repertoires from thyroid tissue with T-cell repertoires from blood. TCR Vbeta CDR3 sequencing of 120 to 150 peripheral blood samples (43 ophthalmopathy, about 74 hyperthyroidism and roughly 17 progressor patients) is reported in the paper. The 100 or so discovery patients were randomly split 7:3 into training and test sets. Following sampling, methimazole starting at 30 mg daily was given to hyperthyroidism patients, and high-dose intravenous methylprednisolone was given to ophthalmopathy patients. An independent validation cohort of around 19 hyperthyroidism patients and over 15 patients who later progressed to ophthalmopathy tested prospective prediction of ophthalmopathy. A discovery cohort of fewer than 110 patients, roughly 43 with Graves' ophthalmopathy and 55 to 65 with stable Graves' hyperthyroidism, was used to find distinguishing TCR V-J signatures.

V trim: 3 bases; J trim: 0 bases; unmatched bases: 9. CDR1 and CDR2, looked up from the germline V gene, are SGHRS and YFSETQ. Taken from cysteine to phenylalanine, the CDR3 has 19 residues. Of all the DNA, just the CDR3 is kept, 57 bases in frame from base 1. Broad study findings and their caveats: In cross-validation, a model built on a 13 V-J signature told ophthalmopathy apart from stable hyperthyroidism with 85% to 90% sensitivity and 81% to 82% specificity, and in testing the same model reached 80%/75%. Most expanded thyroid clonotypes (frequency above 0.001) were also found in blood, which suggests that blood repertoires may mirror thyroid immune responses. In validation, the model predicted progression to ophthalmopathy a median of 6.5 months before onset, with around 70% sensitivity and roughly 73% specificity. Sample size was not statistically predetermined, and blinding of investigators to group allocation was not performed.

This receptor was identified in a middle-aged man with Graves' hyperthyroidism. The rearranged chain carries TRBV5-1 and TRBJ2-3; 14 junctional bases match TRBD2. The sequenced sample was blood. The base sequence is TGCGCCAGCAGCTCCATTGGACTAGCGGGAGGATGGAGCACAGATACGCAGTATTTT. This gives the protein CASSSIGLAGGWSTDTQYF.